Sequencing of this TCR beta chain was carried out in a study of blood T cell repertoires in COVID-19. Losses at the gene ends were 5 bases for V and 6 bases for J; bases not matched to a gene: 1. This CDR3 has 11 residues. The germline V gene encodes CDR1 SEHNR and CDR2 FQNEAQ (reference sequence). Original handling: Estimated nucleated cell counts came from reference gene primer amplification. Produced via immunoSEQ multiplex PCR; TCRdb's table is partial and in-frame only. The DNA was the basis for D and trimming; V, J and clone size are from that table. In the table there are over 150,000 clones, approximately 73% of which are singletons.

The sequence came from a woman aged 80 or over with acute or convalescent COVID-19. Material: peripheral blood. The chain has TRBV7-9 and TRBJ2-7; 7 bases are shared with TRBD2. CDR3 protein: CASSREVEQYF. In DNA, the CDR3 is TGTGCCAGCAGCCGGGAGGTCGAGCAGTACTTC. The variable domain in full, completed from reference TRBV7-9 and TRBJ2-7, reads DTGVSQNPRHKITKRGQNVTFRCDPISEHNRLYWYRQTLGQGPEFLTYFQNEAQLEKSRLLSDRFSAERPKGSFSTLEIQRTEQGDSAMYLCASSREVEQYFGPGTRLTVT.